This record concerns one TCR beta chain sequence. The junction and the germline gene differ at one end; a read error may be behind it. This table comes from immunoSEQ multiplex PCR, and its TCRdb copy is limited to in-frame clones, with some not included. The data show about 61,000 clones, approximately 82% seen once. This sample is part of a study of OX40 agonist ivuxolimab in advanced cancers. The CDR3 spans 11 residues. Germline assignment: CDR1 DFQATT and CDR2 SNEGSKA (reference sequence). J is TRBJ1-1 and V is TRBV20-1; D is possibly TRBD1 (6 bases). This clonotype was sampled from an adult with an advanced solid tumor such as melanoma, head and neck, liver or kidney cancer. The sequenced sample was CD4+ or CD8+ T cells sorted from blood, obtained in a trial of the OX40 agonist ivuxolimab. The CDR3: CSARVSDRRFF. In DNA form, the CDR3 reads TGCAGTGCTAGAGTTTCGGACAGACGATTTTTT.